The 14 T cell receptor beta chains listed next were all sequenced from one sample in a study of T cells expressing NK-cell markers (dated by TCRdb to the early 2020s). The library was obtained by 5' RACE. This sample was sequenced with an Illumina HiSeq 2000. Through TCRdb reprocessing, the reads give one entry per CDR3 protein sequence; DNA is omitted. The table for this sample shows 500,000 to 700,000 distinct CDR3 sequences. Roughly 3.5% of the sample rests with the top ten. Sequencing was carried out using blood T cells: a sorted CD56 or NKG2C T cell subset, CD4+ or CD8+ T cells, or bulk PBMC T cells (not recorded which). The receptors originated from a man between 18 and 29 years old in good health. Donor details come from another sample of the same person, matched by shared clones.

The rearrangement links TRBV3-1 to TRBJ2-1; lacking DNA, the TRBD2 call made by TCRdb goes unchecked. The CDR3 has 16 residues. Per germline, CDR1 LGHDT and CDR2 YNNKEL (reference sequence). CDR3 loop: CASSQIAGPSYNEQFF.

CDR3 in amino acids: CATSRDRLTTDTQYF. The chain employs TRBV15 and TRBJ2-3. The CDR3 totals 15 residues. Germline assignment: CDR1 LNHNV and CDR2 YYDKDF (reference sequence).

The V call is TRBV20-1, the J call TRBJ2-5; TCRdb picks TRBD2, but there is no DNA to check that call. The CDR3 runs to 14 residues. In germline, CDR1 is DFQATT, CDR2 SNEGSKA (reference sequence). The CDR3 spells CSARDYGRTETQYF.

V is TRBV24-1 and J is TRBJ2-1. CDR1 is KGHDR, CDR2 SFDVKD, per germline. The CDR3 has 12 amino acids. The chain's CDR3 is CATSEPEVEQFF.

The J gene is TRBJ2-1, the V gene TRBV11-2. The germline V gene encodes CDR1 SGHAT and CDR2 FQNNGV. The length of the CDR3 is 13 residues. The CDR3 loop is CASSEGRMGEQFF.

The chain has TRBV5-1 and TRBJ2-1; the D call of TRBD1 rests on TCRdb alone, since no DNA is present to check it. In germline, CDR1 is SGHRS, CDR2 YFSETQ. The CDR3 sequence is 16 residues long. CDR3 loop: CASSLGELPSYNEQFF.

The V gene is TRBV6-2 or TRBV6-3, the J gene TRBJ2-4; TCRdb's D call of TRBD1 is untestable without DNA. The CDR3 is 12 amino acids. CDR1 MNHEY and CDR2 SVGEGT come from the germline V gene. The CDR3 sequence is CASSRDWGQGYF.

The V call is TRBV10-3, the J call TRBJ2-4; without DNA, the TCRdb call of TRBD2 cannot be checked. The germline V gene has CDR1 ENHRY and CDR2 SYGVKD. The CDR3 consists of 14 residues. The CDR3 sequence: CAISGAGGGNIQYF.

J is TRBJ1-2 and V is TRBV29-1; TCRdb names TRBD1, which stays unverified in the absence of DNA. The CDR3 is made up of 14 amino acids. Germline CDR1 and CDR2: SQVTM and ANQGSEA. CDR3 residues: CSVKGGGEDYGYTF.

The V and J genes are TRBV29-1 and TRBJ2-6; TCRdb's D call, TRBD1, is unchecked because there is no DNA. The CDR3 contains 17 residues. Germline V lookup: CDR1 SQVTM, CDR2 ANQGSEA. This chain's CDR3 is CSGIVRDRVIGANVLTF.

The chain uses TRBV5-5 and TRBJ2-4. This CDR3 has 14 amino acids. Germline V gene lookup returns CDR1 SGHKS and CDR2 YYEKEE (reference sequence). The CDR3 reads CASSLDGSGNIQYF.

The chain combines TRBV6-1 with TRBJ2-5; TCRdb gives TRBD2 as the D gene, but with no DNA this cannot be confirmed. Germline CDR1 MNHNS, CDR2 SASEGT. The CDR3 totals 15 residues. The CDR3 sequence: CAGRLAGVPSETQYF.

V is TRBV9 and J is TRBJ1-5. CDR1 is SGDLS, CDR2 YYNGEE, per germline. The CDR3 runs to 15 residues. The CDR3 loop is CASSVGPDYNQPQHF.

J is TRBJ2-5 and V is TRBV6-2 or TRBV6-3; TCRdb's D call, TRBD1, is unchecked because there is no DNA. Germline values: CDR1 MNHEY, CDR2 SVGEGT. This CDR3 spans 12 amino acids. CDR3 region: CAVPGWQETQYF.